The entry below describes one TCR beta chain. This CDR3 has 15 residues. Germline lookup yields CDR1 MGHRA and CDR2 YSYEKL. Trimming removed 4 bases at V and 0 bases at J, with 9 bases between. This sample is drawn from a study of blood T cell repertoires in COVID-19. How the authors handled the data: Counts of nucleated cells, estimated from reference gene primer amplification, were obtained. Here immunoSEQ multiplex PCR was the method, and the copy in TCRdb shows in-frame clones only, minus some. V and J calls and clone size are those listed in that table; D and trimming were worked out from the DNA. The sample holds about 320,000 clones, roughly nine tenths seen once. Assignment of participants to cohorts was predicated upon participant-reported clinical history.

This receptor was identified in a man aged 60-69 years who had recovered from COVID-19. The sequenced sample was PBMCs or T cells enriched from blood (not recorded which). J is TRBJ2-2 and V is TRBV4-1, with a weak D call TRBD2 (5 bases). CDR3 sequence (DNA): TGCGCCAGCAGCCTGACTAACGCGAACACCGGGGAGCTGTTTTTT. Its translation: CASSLTNANTGELFF.